This T cell receptor beta chain was identified in a study of T cells in Graves' hyperthyroidism and ophthalmopathy. The CDR3 regions of TCR beta were amplified from RNA transcripts. The primer set for the first-round RT-PCR of the TCR CDR3 was HTBI. TCRdb re-called the multiplex PCR reads through MiXCR, storing one row per CDR3 protein. The repertoire holds a few hundred thousand distinct CDR3 sequences, with 15% as singletons. Germline values: CDR1 MNHEY, CDR2 SVGAGI. This CDR3 is built from 14 residues. Trimming left V 4 bases short and J 7 bases short, with 16 bases between. Together with thyroid ultrasound, orbital computed tomography, serum thyroxine and TRAb, clinical symptoms were used for diagnoses. The sample holds a few counts of this clonotype. Its cognate antigen is unknown. Regarding the study as a whole: The model forecast ophthalmopathy, anticipating it by a median approximately 6 months before onset. Most thyroid clonotypes with frequency above 0.001 were detected in blood.

Sequencing was performed on blood. The sequence was obtained from a woman aged 45-60 years with Graves' hyperthyroidism that later progressed to Graves' ophthalmopathy. V gene TRBV6-5 combines with J gene TRBJ2-5; no reliable D call. The CDR3 DNA reads as TGTGCCAGCAGTTCATCAGGCAAGAGTGCGACCCAGTACTTC. Translation gives CASSSSGKSATQYF.